The rows below give T cell receptor beta chains drawn from one sample of a study of vaccination and CD4 T cells after COVID-19. TCRdb itself ran the PCR reads through MiXCR, one entry per CDR3 protein. The sample holds roughly 24,000 distinct CDR3 sequences, about 39% seen once. What these receptors recognize is not known. Sequencing input: CD4+ T cells from blood, cultured in vitro. The receptors derive from a human donor who had recovered from COVID-19. The CDR3 runs from the conserved cysteine through the conserved F or W. The D gene is left open where the match is weak. Size is stated for part of the rows, as once, few or many counts, or as a class when the clone is expanded.

v_call: TRBV24-1
j_call: TRBJ2-5
d_call: -
clone_size: few
cdr3_nt: TGTGCCACCAGTGATCCGGGTGGCCAGCGCCGACAAGAGACCCAGTACTTC
cdr3_aa: CATSDPGGQRRQETQYF

v_call: TRBV11-3
j_call: TRBJ2-3
d_call: TRBD2
clone_size: -
cdr3_nt: TGTGCCAGCAGCTTAGAGCGGGGGGGCGGGGAGTATACGCAGTATTTT
cdr3_aa: CASSLERGGGEYTQYF

v_call: TRBV19
j_call: TRBJ1-2
d_call: -
clone_size: -
cdr3_nt: TGTGCCAGTAGTCCCCGTCCCCGGGGGGGTTTCGGCGGCTACACCTTC
cdr3_aa: CASSPRPRGGFGGYTF

v_call: TRBV20-1
j_call: TRBJ2-5
d_call: -
clone_size: few
cdr3_nt: TGCAGTGCTAGAGGGGGCCAAGAGACCCAGTACTTC
cdr3_aa: CSARGGQETQYF

v_call: TRBV28
j_call: TRBJ2-1
d_call: TRBD2
clone_size: few
cdr3_nt: TGTGCCAGCAGTCAGCTACTAGCGGGGGCAAATGAGCAGTTCTTC
cdr3_aa: CASSQLLAGANEQFF

v_call: TRBV6-1
j_call: TRBJ1-2
d_call: TRBD1
clone_size: few
cdr3_nt: TGTGCCAGCAGTCACAGACAGGGGGGTTATGGCTACACCTTC
cdr3_aa: CASSHRQGGYGYTF

v_call: TRBV5-1
j_call: TRBJ1-2
d_call: -
clone_size: once
cdr3_nt: TGCGCCAGCAGCTTGGACTCTGCTAACTATGGCTACACCTTC
cdr3_aa: CASSLDSANYGYTF

v_call: TRBV7-9
j_call: TRBJ1-2
d_call: -
clone_size: -
cdr3_nt: TGTGCCAGCAGTTATGCCCTTAGTACGGGCTACACCTTC
cdr3_aa: CASSYALSTGYTF

v_call: TRBV28
j_call: TRBJ2-4
d_call: -
clone_size: medium-sized
cdr3_nt: TGTGCCAGCAGAGGGCCGGCAGCGCTAGCCAAAAACATTCAGTACTTC
cdr3_aa: CASRGPAALAKNIQYF

v_call: TRBV5-1
j_call: TRBJ2-7
d_call: TRBD1
clone_size: -
cdr3_nt: TGCGCCAGCAGCTTTGCTGGACAGGGTAACTACGAGCAGTACTTC
cdr3_aa: CASSFAGQGNYEQYF

v_call: TRBV20-1
j_call: TRBJ1-1
d_call: TRBD1
clone_size: -
cdr3_nt: TGCAGTGCTTACCTTGATGACAGGGGGGGCACTGAAGCTTTCTTT
cdr3_aa: CSAYLDDRGGTEAFF

v_call: TRBV19
j_call: TRBJ2-5
d_call: -
clone_size: -
cdr3_nt: TGTGCCAGTAGTATTCTCGGGGCTGGGGAGACCCAGTACTTC
cdr3_aa: CASSILGAGETQYF

v_call: TRBV2
j_call: TRBJ1-6
d_call: -
clone_size: -
cdr3_nt: TGTGCCAGCAGTGAGGGGCCCTCCTATAATTCACCCCTCCACTTT
cdr3_aa: CASSEGPSYNSPLHF

v_call: TRBV19
j_call: TRBJ2-1
d_call: TRBD1
clone_size: -
cdr3_nt: TGTGCCAGTAGTAGATACAGGGGGTCAGACTCCTACAATGAGCAGTTCTTC
cdr3_aa: CASSRYRGSDSYNEQFF

v_call: TRBV5-1
j_call: TRBJ1-1
d_call: TRBD1
clone_size: -
cdr3_nt: TGCGCCAGCAGCTTGTCGACAGGGGTAACTGAAGCTTTCTTT
cdr3_aa: CASSLSTGVTEAFF

v_call: TRBV12-3/TRBV12-4
j_call: TRBJ1-5
d_call: -
clone_size: -
cdr3_nt: TGTGCCAGCAGCGACAGAAACAATCAGCCCCAGCATTTT
cdr3_aa: CASSDRNNQPQHF

v_call: TRBV5-1
j_call: TRBJ2-6
d_call: TRBD1
clone_size: -
cdr3_nt: TGCGCCAGCAGTGAACAGGGGGTGAGCTCTGGGGCCAACGTCCTGACTTTC
cdr3_aa: CASSEQGVSSGANVLTF

v_call: TRBV12-3/TRBV12-4
j_call: TRBJ1-1
d_call: -
clone_size: once
cdr3_nt: TGTGCCAGCAGGGCGTTTAACACTGAAGCTTTCTTT
cdr3_aa: CASRAFNTEAFF

v_call: TRBV28
j_call: TRBJ1-5
d_call: -
clone_size: -
cdr3_nt: TGTGCCAGCAGTACCCCGGGCGGCAATCAGCCCCAGCATTTT
cdr3_aa: CASSTPGGNQPQHF

v_call: TRBV7-6
j_call: TRBJ2-2
d_call: TRBD1
clone_size: few
cdr3_nt: TGTGCCAGCAGCAGAGGACAGGCAGCGAACACCGGGGAGCTGTTTTTT
cdr3_aa: CASSRGQAANTGELFF

v_call: TRBV5-4
j_call: TRBJ1-6
d_call: TRBD1
clone_size: -
cdr3_nt: TGTGCCAGCAGCTTAGGGGACAGGGGGCTTCCTGCACCCCTCCACTTT
cdr3_aa: CASSLGDRGLPAPLHF

v_call: TRBV5-8
j_call: TRBJ2-4
d_call: -
clone_size: -
cdr3_nt: TGTGCCAGCAGCTTGTTAGCCAAAAACATTCAGTACTTC
cdr3_aa: CASSLLAKNIQYF

v_call: TRBV27
j_call: TRBJ1-2
d_call: -
clone_size: -
cdr3_nt: TGTGCCAGCAGGCCTCTCTCCGGGGGCGGGGACCGTGGGGGCTACACCTTC
cdr3_aa: CASRPLSGGGDRGGYTF